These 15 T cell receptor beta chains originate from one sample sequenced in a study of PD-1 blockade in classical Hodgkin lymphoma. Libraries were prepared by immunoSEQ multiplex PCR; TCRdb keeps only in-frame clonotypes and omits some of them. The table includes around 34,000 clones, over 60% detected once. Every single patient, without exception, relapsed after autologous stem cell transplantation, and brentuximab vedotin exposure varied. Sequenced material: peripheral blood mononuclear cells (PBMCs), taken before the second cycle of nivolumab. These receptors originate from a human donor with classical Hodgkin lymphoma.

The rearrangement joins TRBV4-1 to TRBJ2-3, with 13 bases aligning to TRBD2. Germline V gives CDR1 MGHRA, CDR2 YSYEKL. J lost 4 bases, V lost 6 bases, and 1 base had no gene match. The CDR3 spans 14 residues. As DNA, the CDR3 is TGCGCCAGCAGGACTAGCGGGGGGTCAGATACGCAGTATTTT. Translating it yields CASRTSGGSDTQYF.

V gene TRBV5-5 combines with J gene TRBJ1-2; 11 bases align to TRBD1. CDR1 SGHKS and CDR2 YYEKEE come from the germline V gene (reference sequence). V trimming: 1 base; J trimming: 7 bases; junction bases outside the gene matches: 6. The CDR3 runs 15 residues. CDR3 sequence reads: CASSLPGQGAGGYTF. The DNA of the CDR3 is TGTGCCAGCAGCTTGCCAGGACAGGGGGCTGGTGGCTACACCTTC.

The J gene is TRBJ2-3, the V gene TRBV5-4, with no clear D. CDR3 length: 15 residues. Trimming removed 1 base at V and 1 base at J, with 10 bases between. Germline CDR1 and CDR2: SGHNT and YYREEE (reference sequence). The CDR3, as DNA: TGTGCCAGCAGCTTGTTCAGGACGGGCACAGATACGCAGTATTTT. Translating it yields CASSLFRTGTDTQYF.

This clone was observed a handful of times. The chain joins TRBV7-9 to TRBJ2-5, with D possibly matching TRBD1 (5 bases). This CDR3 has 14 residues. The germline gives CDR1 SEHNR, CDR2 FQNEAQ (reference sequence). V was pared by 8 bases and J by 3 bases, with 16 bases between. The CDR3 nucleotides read TGTGCCAGCGCAACAGGTCGCCGGAAAGAGACCCAGTACTTC. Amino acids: CASATGRRKETQYF.

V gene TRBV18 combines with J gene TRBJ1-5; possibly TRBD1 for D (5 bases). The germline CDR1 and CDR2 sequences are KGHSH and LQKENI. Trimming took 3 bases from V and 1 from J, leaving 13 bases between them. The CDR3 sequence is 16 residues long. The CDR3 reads CASSPFGTGSNQPQHF. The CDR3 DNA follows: TGTGCCAGCTCACCTTTCGGGACCGGCAGCAATCAGCCCCAGCATTTT.

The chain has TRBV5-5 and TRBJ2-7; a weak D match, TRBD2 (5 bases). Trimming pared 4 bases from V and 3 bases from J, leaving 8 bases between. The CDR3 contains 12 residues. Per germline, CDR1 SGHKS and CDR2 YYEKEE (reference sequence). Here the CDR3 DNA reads TGTGCCAGCAGCCCTAGCCGCTACGAGCAGTACTTC. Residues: CASSPSRYEQYF.

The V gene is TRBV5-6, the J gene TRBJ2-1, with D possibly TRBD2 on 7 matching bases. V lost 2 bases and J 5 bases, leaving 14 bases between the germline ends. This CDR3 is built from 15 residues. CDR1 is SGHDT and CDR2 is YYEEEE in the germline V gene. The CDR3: CASSLGEGGDNEQFF. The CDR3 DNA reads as TGTGCCAGCAGCTTAGGTGAAGGGGGGGACAATGAGCAGTTCTTC.

The CDR3 is CASSIRLAVSTDTQYF. The CDR3 nucleotides are TGTGCCAGCAGCATCCGACTAGCGGTGAGCACAGATACGCAGTATTTT. The J gene is TRBJ2-3, the V gene TRBV13; 9 bases are a match to TRBD2. Per the germline V gene, CDR1 is PRHDT and CDR2 is FYEKMQ (reference sequence). The CDR3 length is 16 residues. With V trimmed by 5 bases and J by 0 bases, 6 bases remained unmatched.

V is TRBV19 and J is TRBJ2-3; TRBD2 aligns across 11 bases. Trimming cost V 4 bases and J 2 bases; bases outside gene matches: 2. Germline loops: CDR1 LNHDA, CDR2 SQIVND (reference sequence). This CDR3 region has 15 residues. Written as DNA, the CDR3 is TGTGCCAGTAGTAAACTAGCGGGGGACACAGATACGCAGTATTTT. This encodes CASSKLAGDTDTQYF.

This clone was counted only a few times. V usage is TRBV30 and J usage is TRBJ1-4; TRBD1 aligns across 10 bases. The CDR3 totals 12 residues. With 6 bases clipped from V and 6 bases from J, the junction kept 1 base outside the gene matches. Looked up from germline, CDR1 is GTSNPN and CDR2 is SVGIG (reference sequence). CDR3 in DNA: TGTGCCTGTGACAGGGGGCATGAAAAACTGTTTTTT. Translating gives CACDRGHEKLFF. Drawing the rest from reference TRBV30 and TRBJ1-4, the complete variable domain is SQTIHQWPATLVQPVGSPLSLECTVEGTSNPNLYWYRQAAGRGLQLLFYSVGIGQISSEVPQNLSASRPQDRQFILSSKKLLLSDSGFYLCACDRGHEKLFFGSGTQLSVL.

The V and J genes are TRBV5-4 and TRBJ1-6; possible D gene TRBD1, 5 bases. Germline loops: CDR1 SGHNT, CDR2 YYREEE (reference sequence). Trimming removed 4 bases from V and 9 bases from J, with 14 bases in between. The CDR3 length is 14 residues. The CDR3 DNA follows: TGTGCCAGCAGCATCGGAACGGGGGGTTCACCCCTCCACTTT. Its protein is CASSIGTGGSPLHF.

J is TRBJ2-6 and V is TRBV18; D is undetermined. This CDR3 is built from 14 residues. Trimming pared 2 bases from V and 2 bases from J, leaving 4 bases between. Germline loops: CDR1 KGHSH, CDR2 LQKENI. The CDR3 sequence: CASSPATGANVLTF. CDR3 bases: TGTGCCAGCTCACCAGCGACTGGGGCCAACGTCCTGACTTTC. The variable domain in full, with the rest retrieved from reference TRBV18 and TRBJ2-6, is NAGVMQNPRHLVRRRGQEARLRCSPMKGHSHVYWYRQLPEEGLKFMVYLQKENIIDESGMPKERFSAEFPKEGPSILRIQQVVRGDSAAYFCASSPATGANVLTFGAGSRLTVL.

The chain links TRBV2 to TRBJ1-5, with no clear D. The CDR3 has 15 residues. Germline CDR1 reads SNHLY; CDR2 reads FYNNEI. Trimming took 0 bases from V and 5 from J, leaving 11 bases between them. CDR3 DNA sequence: TGTGCCAGCAGTGAAGCCCCCGACGGACATCAGCCCCAGCATTTT. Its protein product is CASSEAPDGHQPQHF.

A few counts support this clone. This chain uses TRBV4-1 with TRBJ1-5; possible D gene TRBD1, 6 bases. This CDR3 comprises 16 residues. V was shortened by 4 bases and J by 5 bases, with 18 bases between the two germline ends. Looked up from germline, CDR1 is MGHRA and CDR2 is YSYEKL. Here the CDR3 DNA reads TGCGCCAGCAGCCCAAAGGGGGTCGGGTGGGATCAGCCCCAGCATTTT. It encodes CASSPKGVGWDQPQHF.

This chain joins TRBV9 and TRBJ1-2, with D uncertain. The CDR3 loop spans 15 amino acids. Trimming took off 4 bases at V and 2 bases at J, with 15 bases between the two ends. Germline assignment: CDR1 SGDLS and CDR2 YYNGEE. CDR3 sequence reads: CASSPRGSANYGYTF. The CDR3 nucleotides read TGTGCCAGCAGCCCCCGGGGTTCCGCCAACTATGGCTACACCTTC.